This T cell receptor (beta chain) was sequenced in a study of blood T cell repertoires in COVID-19. Across the whole study: Specimens from acute and convalescent COVID-19 originated in the United States, Italy and Spain. T cells, B-cell-depleted T cells, or PBMCs provided the cDNA or gDNA that served as material.

With 7 bases removed from V and 2 bases from J, the gap between germline ends came to 15 bases. The CDR3 contains 14 residues. CDR1 and CDR2 from the germline V gene are GTSNPN and SVGIG (reference sequence). This clone was counted between two and nine times. Authors' methods: Estimated nucleated cell counts came from reference gene primer amplification. Method: immunoSEQ multiplex PCR; TCRdb's copy keeps in-frame clones and lacks some. V, J and clone size reflect that table, while D and trimming were determined from the DNA. The repertoire has 150,000 to 200,000 clones, about three quarters of them found once; the top ten carry roughly 8.6%.

This chain joins TRBV30 and TRBJ1-5; TRBD1 might be the D (6 bases). This clonotype was obtained from a woman in her forties or fifties with active or convalescent COVID-19. Sequenced sample: peripheral blood. CDR3 protein: CAFQRSGGNQPQHF. The CDR3 region has the DNA TGTGCCTTTCAAAGGTCAGGGGGCAATCAGCCCCAGCATTTT.